This is a list of T cell receptor beta chains from one sample in a study of blood T cell repertoires in COVID-19. The table came from immunoSEQ multiplex PCR; TCRdb's copy has only in-frame clones and leaves some out. The table has 25,000 to 30,000 clones, roughly 82% seen once. The sequencing input was peripheral blood. The receptors come from a man older than 75 with active or convalescent COVID-19. Both conserved end residues are part of each CDR3. The order of the fields is CDR3 length, J gene, D gene, V gene, CDR3 protein. The D gene is left open where the match is weak.

length: 16; J: TRBJ2-3; D: TRBD1; V: TRBV19; CDR3: CASNSYRTGSPDTQYF
length: 17; J: TRBJ2-5; D: TRBD1; V: TRBV10-3; CDR3: CAISESTGQGFGETQYF
length: 14; J: TRBJ2-4; D: TRBD1; V: TRBV7-2; CDR3: CASSVGQGAGIQYF
length: 14; J: TRBJ2-7; D: .; V: TRBV2; CDR3: CASRDSGIYYEQYF
length: 14; J: TRBJ1-3; D: .; V: TRBV5-4; CDR3: CASSLQGSGNTIYF
length: 14; J: TRBJ2-3; D: .; V: TRBV5-1; CDR3: CASSLASGSDTQYF
length: 12; J: TRBJ2-1; D: .; V: TRBV2; CDR3: CASSDDSNEQFF
length: 16; J: TRBJ1-2; D: .; V: TRBV7-8; CDR3: CASSLGASQTFYGYTF
length: 13; J: TRBJ2-7; D: TRBD2; V: TRBV5-4; CDR3: CATSLAGEREQYF
length: 16; J: TRBJ2-5; D: .; V: TRBV3-1/TRBV3-2; CDR3: CASSQWGAGEGVTQYF
length: 16; J: TRBJ2-3; D: TRBD2; V: TRBV18; CDR3: CASSPTSGGNTDTQYF
length: 12; J: TRBJ1-1; D: TRBD1; V: TRBV11-1; CDR3: CASSMTGTEAFF
length: 12; J: TRBJ1-1; D: .; V: TRBV6-5; CDR3: CASYRGSAEAFF
length: 20; J: TRBJ1-6; D: TRBD1; V: TRBV4-2; CDR3: CASSQDGSRGLGSYNSPLHF
length: 15; J: TRBJ1-2; D: .; V: TRBV5-4; CDR3: CASSLSDRMNYGYTF
length: 14; J: TRBJ2-2; D: .; V: TRBV6-5; CDR3: CASRRFPNTGELFF
length: 18; J: TRBJ1-6; D: TRBD1; V: TRBV5-1; CDR3: CASSLQGASSSYNSPLHF
length: 13; J: TRBJ1-2; D: .; V: TRBV3-1/TRBV3-2; CDR3: CASTPRSRDGYTF
length: 11; J: TRBJ1-5; D: .; V: TRBV6-4; CDR3: CASTTGVPQHF
length: 12; J: TRBJ2-1; D: .; V: TRBV28; CDR3: CASSFRDNEQFF
length: 17; J: TRBJ2-1; D: .; V: TRBV11-2; CDR3: CASTPPPIRGSYNEQFF
length: 14; J: TRBJ2-7; D: .; V: TRBV28; CDR3: CASREGARIYEQYF
length: 16; J: TRBJ1-6; D: TRBD1; V: TRBV4-1; CDR3: CASSQPGTGMYSPLHF
length: 17; J: TRBJ1-4; D: .; V: TRBV6-2/TRBV6-3; CDR3: CASSYDPLQGREEKLFF
length: 15; J: TRBJ1-2; D: TRBD1; V: TRBV2; CDR3: CAGSGTASFGYGYTF
length: 16; J: TRBJ1-5; D: .; V: TRBV24-1; CDR3: CATSERGGEDNQPQHF
length: 15; J: TRBJ2-1; D: TRBD2; V: TRBV12-5; CDR3: CASGRGGVSYNEQFF
length: 15; J: TRBJ2-5; D: TRBD1; V: TRBV10-2; CDR3: CASNRGQGVRETQYF
length: 13; J: TRBJ1-3; D: .; V: TRBV19; CDR3: CASSRDTGNTIYF
length: 14; J: TRBJ1-1; D: .; V: TRBV6-6; CDR3: CASAIGGDPTEAFF
length: 15; J: TRBJ2-5; D: TRBD2; V: TRBV5-1; CDR3: CASSLLAGGPETQYF
length: 17; J: TRBJ1-3; D: .; V: TRBV9; CDR3: CASSVGLVGTSGNTIYF